This note documents a single TCR beta chain sequence. This entry comes from a study of PD-L1 blockade in urothelial cancer. Deletions cut 1 base from V and 5 bases from J, with 11 bases between. CDR3 length: 13 residues. In germline, CDR1 is GTSNPN, CDR2 SVGIG (reference sequence). Repertoires were generated with immunoSEQ multiplex PCR, while TCRdb's copy carries only in-frame clones and drops some. The data contain some 120,000 clones, around 89% of them singletons. Time point described: peripheral blood 6 weeks after treatment start. This chain links TRBV30 with TRBJ2-5, with D perhaps TRBD2 (6 bases). The receptor was isolated from a man aged 60-69 years with urothelial cancer. The specimen was PBMCs, collected around atezolizumab (anti-PD-L1) treatment. The CDR3 region is CAWSAGSGETQYF. The DNA of the CDR3 is TGTGCCTGGAGTGCCGGGAGCGGGGAGACCCAGTACTTC.